A selection of T cell receptor beta chains follows, all from one sample in a study of T cell changes during pregnancy in multiple sclerosis. Assay: immunoSEQ multiplex PCR; the TCRdb copy retains only in-frame clones and omits some. There are approximately 46,000 clones in the sample; about 91% occur only once, and roughly 3% lies in the top ten. The sample consisted of CD8+ T cells from peripheral blood mononuclear cells, taken in the second trimester of pregnancy. The receptors were gathered from a female donor with multiple sclerosis, enrolled in a pregnancy study. CDR3s include the opening cysteine and the closing phenylalanine or tryptophan. Each record gives: D gene, V gene, J gene, clone size, CDR3 protein, CDR3 DNA. D genes are given only for firm matches. Clone size is given for some rows only: seen once, a few or many times, or a class if the clone is expanded.

>NA|TRBV25-1|TRBJ1-2|NA
CASSELSSRDYGYTF
TGTGCCAGCAGTGAATTATCATCTCGCGATTATGGCTACACCTTC
>TRBD1|TRBV30|TRBJ1-5|NA
CAWSPTGHQPQHF
TGTGCCTGGAGCCCGACAGGGCATCAGCCCCAGCATTTT
>NA|TRBV5-5|TRBJ2-7|NA
CASSWGILTGQFSYEQYF
TGTGCCAGCAGCTGGGGGATCTTAACGGGACAATTTTCCTACGAGCAGTACTTC
>TRBD2|TRBV25-1|TRBJ2-3|NA
CASSELSGAGTDTQYF
TGTGCCAGCAGTGAGCTGAGCGGGGCCGGCACAGATACGCAGTATTTT
>NA|TRBV6-1|TRBJ2-5|NA
CASSLLDRQETQYF
TGTGCCAGCAGCCTACTTGACAGACAAGAGACCCAGTACTTC
>TRBD1|TRBV2|TRBJ1-2|NA
CASSDIAGGVDGYTF
TGTGCCAGCAGTGACATCGCAGGGGGCGTGGATGGCTACACCTTC
>NA|TRBV5-5|TRBJ2-1|once
CASSLRGSGLYNEQFF
TGTGCCAGCAGCTTGCGCGGTAGCGGCCTCTACAATGAGCAGTTCTTC
>NA|TRBV7-7|TRBJ1-5|NA
CASSLGRGQPQHF
TGTGCCAGCAGCTTAGGAAGGGGACAGCCCCAGCATTTT
>NA|TRBV14|TRBJ1-4|NA
CASSQVPGGTNEKLFF
TGTGCCAGCAGCCAGGTGCCTGGGGGGACTAATGAAAAACTGTTTTTT
>TRBD2|TRBV6-4|TRBJ2-3|NA
CASSDLAGGTDTQYF
TGTGCCAGCAGTGACCTAGCGGGGGGCACAGATACGCAGTATTTT
>TRBD1|TRBV4-2|TRBJ1-5|NA
CASGPGQGKQPQHF
TGTGCCAGCGGGCCAGGACAGGGGAAGCAGCCCCAGCATTTT
>NA|TRBV4-2|TRBJ1-1|NA
CASSQSGGGTEAFF
TGTGCCAGCAGCCAAAGCGGCGGGGGCACTGAAGCTTTCTTT
>TRBD2|TRBV4-2|TRBJ2-3|NA
CASSQDWAGGLTDTQYF
TGTGCCAGCAGCCAAGATTGGGCGGGGGGGCTAACAGATACGCAGTATTTT
>TRBD1|TRBV7-6|TRBJ2-7|NA
CASSGQTGGNEQYF
TGTGCCAGCAGCGGACAGACAGGGGGCAACGAGCAGTACTTC
>NA|TRBV4-3|TRBJ1-1|NA
CASSQVRNTEAFF
TGCGCCAGCAGCCAAGTCAGGAACACTGAAGCTTTCTTT